This TCR beta chain was captured by sequencing in a study of T-cell reconstitution after alpha-beta-depleted transplantation in children. Trimming shortened V by 0 bases and J by 2 bases, and 22 bases separated the two germline ends. From germline, CDR1 is DFQATT and CDR2 SNEGSKA (reference sequence). The CDR3 covers 18 residues. This clonotype was seen a few times. This sample's TCRbeta library carried unique molecular identifier barcodes. TCRdb called the PCR reads again in MiXCR, with one record for every CDR3 protein. The profile covers some 500,000 distinct CDR3 sequences, with around 18% appearing a single time and 2.5% to 3.5% taken by the ten largest.

This receptor was obtained from a human donor who donated a stem cell graft to a child with acute lymphoblastic leukemia. The starting material was PBMCs from the stem cell graft donor, obtained from the stem cell graft. The chain combines TRBV20-1 with TRBJ2-5, with D perhaps matching TRBD2 (5 bases). CDR3 residues: CSARDLGLWAGAQETQYF. The CDR3 nucleotides are TGCAGTGCTAGAGATCTCGGGCTCTGGGCGGGTGCTCAAGAGACCCAGTACTTC.